This TCR beta chain was observed in a study of blood T cell repertoires in COVID-19. The repertoire was sequenced with immunoSEQ multiplex PCR; TCRdb's copy has only in-frame clones and lacks some. The sample has about 170,000 clones, roughly four fifths seen once; the top ten hold under 3%. Germline CDR1 reads LGHNA; CDR2 reads YNFKEQ. The ends were cut back, 6 bases at V and 0 bases at J, with 13 bases in the middle. The CDR3 is 15 residues long. The chain is built from TRBV4-2 and TRBJ2-3; tentative D call: TRBD2 (6 bases). What was sequenced was peripheral blood. This sequence was found in a human donor with acute or convalescent COVID-19. The donor label of this sample is uncertain. In nucleotides, the CDR3 is TGTGCCAGCAGGGAAGTAGCGGCTAGCACAGATACGCAGTATTTT. Protein sequence: CASREVAASTDTQYF.